This T cell receptor beta chain derives from a study of T-cell reconstitution after alpha-beta-depleted transplantation in children. Study observations and caveats: Surviving recipient cells, namely T cells and thymic progenitors, were the source of high day-60 TCRbeta diversity in some patients. Alpha-beta T cells present about two months after transplant were reported to originate from several hundred expanded graft clones.

CDR3 size: 16 residues. Germline lookup yields CDR1 SGHVS and CDR2 FNYEAQ. V was pared by 5 bases and J by 4 bases, with 8 bases of the junction left unmatched. Researchers prepared the TCRbeta library using unique molecular identifiers, the study reports. Via MiXCR, TCRdb re-called the PCR reads, giving one row per CDR3 protein. The sample includes 900,000 or so distinct CDR3 sequences, around 15% seen only once; the top ten take approximately 5%. This clonotype was recorded a few times. Its antigen is still unknown. J is TRBJ1-6 and V is TRBV7-6; 7 nucleotides align to TRBD1. Sequencing was performed on PBMCs, mostly from graft donor cells, taken 360 days after TCRalphabeta/CD19-depleted stem cell transplant. The receptor's source is a male patient younger than 18 who had a stem cell transplant for acute lymphoblastic leukemia, so the T cells may come from the graft donor. CDR3 DNA sequence: TGTGCCAGCAGCACCGGACAGGCTCGTTATAATTCACCCCTCCACTTT. Amino acid sequence: CASSTGQARYNSPLHF.